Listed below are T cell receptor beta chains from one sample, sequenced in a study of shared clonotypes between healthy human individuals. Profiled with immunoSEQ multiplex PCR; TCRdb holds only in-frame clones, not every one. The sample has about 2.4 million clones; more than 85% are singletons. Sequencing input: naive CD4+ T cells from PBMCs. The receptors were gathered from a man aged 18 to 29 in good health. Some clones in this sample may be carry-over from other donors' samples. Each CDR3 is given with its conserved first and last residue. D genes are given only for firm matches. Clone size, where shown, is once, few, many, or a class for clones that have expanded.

CDR3 DNA: TGTGCCACCAGCAGAGATGCCGTAATGAACACTGAAGCTTTCTTT
CDR3 protein: CATSRDAVMNTEAFF
D gene: -
clone size: -
V gene: TRBV15
J gene: TRBJ1-1

CDR3 DNA: TGTGCCAGCAGTTTAGCGGGCCAGAGCACAGATACGCAGTATTTT
CDR3 protein: CASSLAGQSTDTQYF
D gene: -
clone size: -
V gene: TRBV27
J gene: TRBJ2-3

CDR3 DNA: TGTGCCTGGAGTCCCCTCACTGAAGCTTTCTTT
CDR3 protein: CAWSPLTEAFF
D gene: -
clone size: -
V gene: TRBV30
J gene: TRBJ1-1

CDR3 DNA: TGTGCCAGCAGGCAGGGGACTTGGGGCGCTTACGAGCAGTACTTC
CDR3 protein: CASRQGTWGAYEQYF
D gene: -
clone size: -
V gene: TRBV27
J gene: TRBJ2-7

CDR3 DNA: TGTGCCAGCGGGCTCCCGACGGGGCAGGTGAACACTGAAGCTTTCTTT
CDR3 protein: CASGLPTGQVNTEAFF
D gene: -
clone size: -
V gene: TRBV28
J gene: TRBJ1-1

CDR3 DNA: TGTGCCAGCAGCTCTAGGGGGGGCCTTGAAGCTTTCTTT
CDR3 protein: CASSSRGGLEAFF
D gene: -
clone size: -
V gene: TRBV7-2
J gene: TRBJ1-1

CDR3 DNA: TGTGCCAGCAGCCTGGGACAGGGGGCTTGGAATGAGCAGTTCTTC
CDR3 protein: CASSLGQGAWNEQFF
D gene: TRBD1
clone size: -
V gene: TRBV7-9
J gene: TRBJ2-1

CDR3 DNA: TGTGCCAGCAGCACTAGTCCAGATACGCAGTATTTT
CDR3 protein: CASSTSPDTQYF
D gene: -
clone size: -
V gene: TRBV5-6
J gene: TRBJ2-3

CDR3 DNA: TGTGCCAGCAGTTACTCTAGCGGGGGGAGCTACAATGAGCAGTTCTTC
CDR3 protein: CASSYSSGGSYNEQFF
D gene: TRBD2
clone size: -
V gene: TRBV6-5
J gene: TRBJ2-1

CDR3 DNA: TGTGCCAGCAGCTCCAGACAGGGTACAGATACGCAGTATTTT
CDR3 protein: CASSSRQGTDTQYF
D gene: TRBD1
clone size: -
V gene: TRBV7-9
J gene: TRBJ2-3

CDR3 DNA: TGTGCCAGCAGTCCGACGGACAGGTCTTATGGCTACACCTTC
CDR3 protein: CASSPTDRSYGYTF
D gene: TRBD1
clone size: -
V gene: TRBV28
J gene: TRBJ1-2

CDR3 DNA: TGTGCCAGCAGTTTGTGGGGAGCGAATGTCTCACCCCTCCACTTT
CDR3 protein: CASSLWGANVSPLHF
D gene: -
clone size: -
V gene: TRBV28
J gene: TRBJ1-6

CDR3 DNA: TGTGCCAGCAGCCAAGTCCTAAGGGGGAGCTCCTACGAGCAGTACTTC
CDR3 protein: CASSQVLRGSSYEQYF
D gene: -
clone size: -
V gene: TRBV4-2
J gene: TRBJ2-7

CDR3 DNA: TGTGCCAGCAGCAAGTTGGCGGGGGTAGAGACCCAGTACTTC
CDR3 protein: CASSKLAGVETQYF
D gene: -
clone size: -
V gene: TRBV21-1
J gene: TRBJ2-5

CDR3 DNA: TGCGCCAGCAGTGATCCGGGACTAGCGTCAGCAGATACGCAGTATTTT
CDR3 protein: CASSDPGLASADTQYF
D gene: TRBD2
clone size: -
V gene: TRBV10-1
J gene: TRBJ2-3

CDR3 DNA: TGTGCTAGTGGGGGAAGGACAGATACGCAGTATTTT
CDR3 protein: CASGGRTDTQYF
D gene: -
clone size: -
V gene: TRBV12-5
J gene: TRBJ2-3

CDR3 DNA: TGTGCCACCAGCAGAGTCCCGCGGGAGAGTAGGGGCGAGCAGTACTTC
CDR3 protein: CATSRVPRESRGEQYF
D gene: TRBD2
clone size: -
V gene: TRBV15
J gene: TRBJ2-7

CDR3 DNA: TGTGCCATCAGTGAGTGGGGCAAAGCTAGCACAGATACGCAGTATTTT
CDR3 protein: CAISEWGKASTDTQYF
D gene: -
clone size: -
V gene: TRBV10-3
J gene: TRBJ2-3

CDR3 DNA: TGTGCCAGCAGCAATTTAGGGGGCAACTATGGCTACACCTTC
CDR3 protein: CASSNLGGNYGYTF
D gene: TRBD1
clone size: -
V gene: TRBV7-2
J gene: TRBJ1-2

CDR3 DNA: TGTGCCAGCAGCTTACGGACAGGGGAACACAATGAGCAGTTCTTC
CDR3 protein: CASSLRTGEHNEQFF
D gene: TRBD1
clone size: -
V gene: TRBV13
J gene: TRBJ2-1

CDR3 DNA: TGCGCCAGCAGCTTGGGCCCGACTAGCGGATACGAGCAGTACTTC
CDR3 protein: CASSLGPTSGYEQYF
D gene: TRBD2
clone size: -
V gene: TRBV5-1
J gene: TRBJ2-7

CDR3 DNA: TGTGCCAGCAGCGGACAGGGGGGAGGTGGCTACACCTTC
CDR3 protein: CASSGQGGGGYTF
D gene: TRBD1
clone size: -
V gene: TRBV6-1
J gene: TRBJ1-2

CDR3 DNA: TGTGCCTGGAGTGTACAGCAACAAGAGACCCAGTACTTC
CDR3 protein: CAWSVQQQETQYF
D gene: -
clone size: -
V gene: TRBV30
J gene: TRBJ2-5

CDR3 DNA: TGTGCCAGCAGCTTAGTAAGGGCGAACCCAGAAGAGACCCAGTACTTC
CDR3 protein: CASSLVRANPEETQYF
D gene: -
clone size: -
V gene: TRBV7-2
J gene: TRBJ2-5

CDR3 DNA: TGCGCCAGCAGTGAGCCGAGCCCGACAGGGGCAACCTACAATGAGCAGTTCTTC
CDR3 protein: CASSEPSPTGATYNEQFF
D gene: TRBD1
clone size: -
V gene: TRBV10-1
J gene: TRBJ2-1

CDR3 DNA: TGTGCCATCAGTGAGTCCGCAGCGGGAGTCTACGAGCAGTACTTC
CDR3 protein: CAISESAAGVYEQYF
D gene: TRBD2
clone size: -
V gene: TRBV10-3
J gene: TRBJ2-7

CDR3 DNA: TGTGCCAGCAGCTTAGATAGGACCTTAATTTACAATGAGCAGTTCTTC
CDR3 protein: CASSLDRTLIYNEQFF
D gene: -
clone size: -
V gene: TRBV7-9
J gene: TRBJ2-1

CDR3 DNA: TGTGCCAGCAGCTTACAGACCGTCACCGGGGAGCTGTTTTTT
CDR3 protein: CASSLQTVTGELFF
D gene: -
clone size: -
V gene: TRBV11-2
J gene: TRBJ2-2

CDR3 DNA: TGTGCCAGCAGTTCCGGGACTAGCATCCACGAGCAGTACTTC
CDR3 protein: CASSSGTSIHEQYF
D gene: TRBD2
clone size: once
V gene: TRBV28
J gene: TRBJ2-7

CDR3 DNA: TGTGCCATCAGTGAGTCAATGGGCGATCAGCCCCAGCATTTT
CDR3 protein: CAISESMGDQPQHF
D gene: -
clone size: -
V gene: TRBV10-3
J gene: TRBJ1-5

CDR3 DNA: TGTGCCAGCAGTAAGACTCCGGGACAGGGTAGAAACGAGCAGTACTTC
CDR3 protein: CASSKTPGQGRNEQYF
D gene: TRBD1
clone size: once
V gene: TRBV28
J gene: TRBJ2-7

CDR3 DNA: TGTGCCAGCAGCTCAAGAGGCAACCCCTACAATGAGCAGTTCTTC
CDR3 protein: CASSSRGNPYNEQFF
D gene: -
clone size: once
V gene: TRBV7-9
J gene: TRBJ2-1

CDR3 DNA: TGTGCCAGCAGTTCGCTTGGGACAGCCGAAAAACTGTTTTTT
CDR3 protein: CASSSLGTAEKLFF
D gene: TRBD1
clone size: -
V gene: TRBV27
J gene: TRBJ1-4

CDR3 DNA: TGTGCCAGCAGCGCCAAAGGGGGAGCGGGAGGTGAGCAGTTCTTC
CDR3 protein: CASSAKGGAGGEQFF
D gene: TRBD2
clone size: -
V gene: TRBV5-8
J gene: TRBJ2-1

CDR3 DNA: TGTGCCAGCAGCTTCAGGACAGGGGGCTTGATGAACACTGAAGCTTTCTTT
CDR3 protein: CASSFRTGGLMNTEAFF
D gene: TRBD1
clone size: -
V gene: TRBV5-6
J gene: TRBJ1-1

CDR3 DNA: TGTGCCAGCAACCAACAGGGTGGCGGGGAGCTGTTTTTT
CDR3 protein: CASNQQGGGELFF
D gene: -
clone size: -
V gene: TRBV7-3
J gene: TRBJ2-2

CDR3 DNA: TGTGCCAGCAGTGAAGCTCTGGGGGCGAGTGAAAAACTGTTTTTT
CDR3 protein: CASSEALGASEKLFF
D gene: -
clone size: -
V gene: TRBV2
J gene: TRBJ1-4

CDR3 DNA: TGTGCCAGCAGTTTGGCCACCCCCACAGGGGTGAACACTGAAGCTTTCTTT
CDR3 protein: CASSLATPTGVNTEAFF
D gene: TRBD1
clone size: -
V gene: TRBV6-4
J gene: TRBJ1-1

CDR3 DNA: TGTGCCAGCTCACCGGGACAGGCTAACTATGGCTACACCTTC
CDR3 protein: CASSPGQANYGYTF
D gene: TRBD1
clone size: few
V gene: TRBV18
J gene: TRBJ1-2

CDR3 DNA: TGTGCCAGCTCACCGGCTTCTGAAGACGAGCAGTACTTC
CDR3 protein: CASSPASEDEQYF
D gene: -
clone size: once
V gene: TRBV18
J gene: TRBJ2-7

CDR3 DNA: TGTGCCAGCAGTGATCGGGACAGATACACTGAAGCTTTCTTT
CDR3 protein: CASSDRDRYTEAFF
D gene: TRBD1
clone size: once
V gene: TRBV2
J gene: TRBJ1-1

CDR3 DNA: TGTGCCACCCACAGGGGCGCTGGTACAGATACGCAGTATTTT
CDR3 protein: CATHRGAGTDTQYF
D gene: TRBD1
clone size: -
V gene: TRBV6-1
J gene: TRBJ2-3

CDR3 DNA: TGTGCCAGCAGCGTAGTTCCCAGAGAGACCCAGTACTTC
CDR3 protein: CASSVVPRETQYF
D gene: -
clone size: -
V gene: TRBV9
J gene: TRBJ2-5

CDR3 DNA: TGTGCCTGGGCCCCGGGTAGCGGGAGTCGTCGGCTCAGCACAGATACGCAGTATTTT
CDR3 protein: CAWAPGSGSRRLSTDTQYF
D gene: TRBD2
clone size: -
V gene: TRBV30
J gene: TRBJ2-3

CDR3 DNA: TGTGCCAGCACCAAACCGGGGTTAGAGACCCAGTACTTC
CDR3 protein: CASTKPGLETQYF
D gene: -
clone size: -
V gene: TRBV6-5
J gene: TRBJ2-5

CDR3 DNA: TGTGCCAGCAGCTCTTACAGGGTACAAGAGACCCAGTACTTC
CDR3 protein: CASSSYRVQETQYF
D gene: -
clone size: once
V gene: TRBV11-2
J gene: TRBJ2-5

CDR3 DNA: TGTGCCAGCAGCAGAAGCTCAGGGACTGAAGCTTTCTTT
CDR3 protein: CASSRSSGTEAFF
D gene: -
clone size: once
V gene: TRBV5-6
J gene: TRBJ1-1

CDR3 DNA: TGTGCCAGCAGACCCCCCTCTCTGGGACAAACAAAAACGGGGGCTTTCTTT
CDR3 protein: CASRPPSLGQTKTGAFF
D gene: -
clone size: -
V gene: TRBV28
J gene: TRBJ1-1

CDR3 DNA: TGTGCCAGCGGATTCCGGAACAATGAAAAACTGTTTTTT
CDR3 protein: CASGFRNNEKLFF
D gene: -
clone size: -
V gene: TRBV27
J gene: TRBJ1-4

CDR3 DNA: TGTGCCAGCAGTCGGGACAGGGGAAGGTTAGCTTTCTTT
CDR3 protein: CASSRDRGRLAFF
D gene: TRBD1
clone size: few
V gene: TRBV28
J gene: TRBJ1-1

CDR3 DNA: TGTGCCAGCAGCTTGGACAGGGCGGGTGAAAAACTGTTTTTT
CDR3 protein: CASSLDRAGEKLFF
D gene: -
clone size: -
V gene: TRBV5-4
J gene: TRBJ1-4

CDR3 DNA: TGTGCCAGCAGCTTAGGGACAGGGAGCACAGATACGCAGTATTTT
CDR3 protein: CASSLGTGSTDTQYF
D gene: TRBD1
clone size: few
V gene: TRBV7-9
J gene: TRBJ2-3

CDR3 DNA: TGTGCCAGCAGCCCCCGACTAGGGGCAGTGGACGAGCAGTACTTC
CDR3 protein: CASSPRLGAVDEQYF
D gene: -
clone size: -
V gene: TRBV7-2
J gene: TRBJ2-7

CDR3 DNA: TGCGCCAGCAGCCCATCGGGGACGGAAGAGTTCTCACCCCTCCACTTT
CDR3 protein: CASSPSGTEEFSPLHF
D gene: -
clone size: -
V gene: TRBV4-1
J gene: TRBJ1-6

CDR3 DNA: TGCGCCAGCAGCTTGGATGCCAGGGTGGGATATAATTCACCCCTCCACTTT
CDR3 protein: CASSLDARVGYNSPLHF
D gene: -
clone size: -
V gene: TRBV5-1
J gene: TRBJ1-6